A selection of T cell receptor beta chains follows, all from one sample in a study of blood T cell repertoires in COVID-19. Generated by immunoSEQ multiplex PCR, the TCRdb table keeps only in-frame clones and is missing some. The sample has 130,000 to 150,000 clones; approximately 84% are singletons. The sequencing input was peripheral blood. These receptors came from a human donor in a cohort sampled during active COVID-19. Each CDR3 is given with its conserved first and last residue. Fields, in order: D gene, V gene, J gene, clone size, CDR3 protein, CDR3 DNA. The D gene is left open where the match is weak. A row's size may be missing; if present it is once, few, many or a size class.

>TRBD1|TRBV2|TRBJ1-1|.
CASSIQGAETEAFF
TGTGCCAGCAGCATACAGGGGGCTGAAACTGAAGCTTTCTTT
>.|TRBV3-1/TRBV3-2|TRBJ1-4|.
CASSLPQPNEKLFF
TGTGCCAGCAGCCTCCCACAGCCTAATGAAAAACTGTTTTTT
>TRBD1|TRBV7-2|TRBJ2-1|few
CASSLDRGHYNEQFF
TGTGCCAGCAGCTTGGACAGGGGGCACTACAATGAGCAGTTCTTC
>.|TRBV28|TRBJ2-7|.
CASSLLGLSSYEQYF
TGTGCCAGCAGCCTCTTGGGACTGAGCTCCTACGAGCAGTACTTC
>.|TRBV18|TRBJ2-7|.
CASSPRRSGGYEQYF
TGTGCCAGCTCGCCCAGGAGGAGCGGAGGTTACGAGCAGTACTTC
>.|TRBV7-6|TRBJ2-5|.
CASTHDRSQETQYF
TGTGCCAGCACCCACGACAGGTCCCAAGAGACCCAGTACTTC
>.|TRBV29-1|TRBJ1-2|few
CSVSPNRAYGYTF
TGCAGCGTTAGTCCGAACAGGGCCTATGGCTACACCTTC
>.|TRBV30|TRBJ2-7|.
CAWRESMTFSYEQYF
TGTGCCTGGAGGGAGTCGATGACTTTTTCCTACGAGCAGTACTTC
>TRBD1|TRBV30|TRBJ1-1|.
CAWSVTQGDTEAFF
TGTGCCTGGAGTGTAACGCAGGGGGACACTGAAGCTTTCTTT
>TRBD1|TRBV10-3|TRBJ2-1|.
CAISSGQGHNEQFF
TGTGCCATCAGTTCCGGACAGGGTCACAATGAGCAGTTCTTC
>.|TRBV29-1|TRBJ1-1|.
CSVDGGTRTEAFF
TGCAGCGTTGACGGCGGAACCCGCACTGAAGCTTTCTTT
>.|TRBV18|TRBJ2-7|.
CASSPPSGAYEQYF
TGTGCCAGCTCACCACCGTCAGGGGCCTACGAGCAGTACTTC
>TRBD2|TRBV9|TRBJ2-1|.
CASSVPQGSGRAANEQFF
TGTGCCAGCAGCGTCCCCCAGGGTAGCGGGAGGGCGGCGAATGAGCAGTTCTTC
>TRBD2|TRBV6-5|TRBJ2-1|.
CASSRLAGGNNEQFF
TGTGCCAGCAGTCGACTAGCGGGGGGGAACAATGAGCAGTTCTTC
>.|TRBV4-2|TRBJ1-1|.
CASSQEGWVTGSEDTEAFF
TGTGCCAGCAGCCAAGAAGGTTGGGTAACAGGGAGTGAGGACACTGAAGCTTTCTTT
>TRBD1|TRBV5-1|TRBJ2-2|.
CASSRQGDTGELFF
TGCGCCAGCAGCCGTCAGGGGGACACCGGGGAGCTGTTTTTT
>.|TRBV2|TRBJ2-7|.
CASRFSVAQAYEQYF
TGTGCCAGCAGGTTTTCTGTTGCACAGGCCTACGAGCAGTACTTC
>.|TRBV15|TRBJ1-3|.
CATSRSPTVSGNTIYF
TGTGCCACCAGCAGAAGCCCGACAGTCTCTGGAAACACCATATATTTT
>TRBD2|TRBV5-4|TRBJ2-1|.
CASSAGGIRGLEQFF
TGTGCCAGCAGCGCGGGGGGGATACGGGGCCTTGAGCAGTTCTTC
>.|TRBV19|TRBJ1-2|.
CASSIAGPYGYTF
TGTGCCAGTAGTATCGCGGGACCCTATGGCTACACCTTC
>TRBD1|TRBV7-2|TRBJ1-1|.
CASSFRAGGLNTEAFF
TGTGCCAGCAGCTTTAGGGCAGGGGGCTTGAACACTGAAGCTTTCTTT
>.|TRBV5-1|TRBJ2-7|.
CASSFGGLYEQYF
TGCGCCAGCAGCTTCGGGGGGCTCTACGAGCAGTACTTC